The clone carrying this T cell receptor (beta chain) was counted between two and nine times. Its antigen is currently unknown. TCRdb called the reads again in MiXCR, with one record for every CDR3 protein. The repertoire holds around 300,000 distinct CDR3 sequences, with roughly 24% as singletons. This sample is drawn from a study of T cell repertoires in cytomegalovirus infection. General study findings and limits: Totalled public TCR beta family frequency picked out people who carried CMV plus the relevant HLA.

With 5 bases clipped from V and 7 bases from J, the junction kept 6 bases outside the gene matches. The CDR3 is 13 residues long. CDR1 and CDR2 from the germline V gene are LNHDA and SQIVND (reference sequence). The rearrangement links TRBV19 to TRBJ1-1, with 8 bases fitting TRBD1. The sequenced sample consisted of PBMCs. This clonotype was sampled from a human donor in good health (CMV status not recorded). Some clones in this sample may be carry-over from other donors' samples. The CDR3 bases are TGTGCCAGTAGTCCGGGGGACAGGCGTGAAGCTTTCTTT. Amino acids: CASSPGDRREAFF.